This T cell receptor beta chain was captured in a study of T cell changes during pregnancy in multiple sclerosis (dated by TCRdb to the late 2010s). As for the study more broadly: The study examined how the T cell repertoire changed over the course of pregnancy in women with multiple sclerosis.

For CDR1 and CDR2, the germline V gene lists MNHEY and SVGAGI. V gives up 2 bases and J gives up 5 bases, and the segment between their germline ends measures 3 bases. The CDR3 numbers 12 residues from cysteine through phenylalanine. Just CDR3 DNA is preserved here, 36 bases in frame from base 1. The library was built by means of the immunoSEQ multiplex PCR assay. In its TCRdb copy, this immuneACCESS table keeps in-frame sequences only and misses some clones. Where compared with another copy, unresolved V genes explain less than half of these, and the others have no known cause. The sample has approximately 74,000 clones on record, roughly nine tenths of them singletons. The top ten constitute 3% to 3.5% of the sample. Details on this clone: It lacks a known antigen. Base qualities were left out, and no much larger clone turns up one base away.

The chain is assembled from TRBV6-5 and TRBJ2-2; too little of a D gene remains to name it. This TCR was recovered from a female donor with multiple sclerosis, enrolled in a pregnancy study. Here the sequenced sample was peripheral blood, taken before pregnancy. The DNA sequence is TGTGCCAGCAGTTACCCGACCGGGGAGCTGTTTTTT. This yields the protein CASSYPTGELFF.